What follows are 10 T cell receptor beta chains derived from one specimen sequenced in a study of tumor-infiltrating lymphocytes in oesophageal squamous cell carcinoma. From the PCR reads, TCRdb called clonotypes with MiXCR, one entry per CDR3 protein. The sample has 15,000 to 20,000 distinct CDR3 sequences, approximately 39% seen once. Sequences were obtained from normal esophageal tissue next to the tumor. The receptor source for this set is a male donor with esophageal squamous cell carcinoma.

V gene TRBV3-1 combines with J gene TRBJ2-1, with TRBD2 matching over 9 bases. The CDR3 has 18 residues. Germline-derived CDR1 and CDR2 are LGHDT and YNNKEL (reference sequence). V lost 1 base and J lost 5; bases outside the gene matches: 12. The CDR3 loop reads CASSQARGIAGVHNEQFF. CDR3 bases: TGTGCCAGCAGCCAAGCTCGAGGAATAGCGGGAGTCCACAATGAGCAGTTCTTC.

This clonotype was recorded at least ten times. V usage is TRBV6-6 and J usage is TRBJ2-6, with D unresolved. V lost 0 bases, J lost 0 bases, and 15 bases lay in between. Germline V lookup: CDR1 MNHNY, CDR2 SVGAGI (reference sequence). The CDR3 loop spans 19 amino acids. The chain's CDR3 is CASSYSIPGLASGANVLTF. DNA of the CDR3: TGTGCCAGCAGTTACTCGATCCCGGGCCTGGCCTCTGGGGCCAACGTCCTGACTTTC.

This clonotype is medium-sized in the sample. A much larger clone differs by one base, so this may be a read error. The CDR3 DNA reads TGTGCCAGCAGCTTAGTTGCGGGAGTTTCCTACAATGAGCAGTACTTC. Its protein product is CASSLVAGVSYNEQYF. The J gene is TRBJ2-1, the V gene TRBV11-2; 7 bases line up with TRBD2. TRBJ2-7 matches the DNA end more closely, so the J call is doubtful. Germline values: CDR1 SGHAT, CDR2 FQNNGV. The CDR3 spans 16 residues.

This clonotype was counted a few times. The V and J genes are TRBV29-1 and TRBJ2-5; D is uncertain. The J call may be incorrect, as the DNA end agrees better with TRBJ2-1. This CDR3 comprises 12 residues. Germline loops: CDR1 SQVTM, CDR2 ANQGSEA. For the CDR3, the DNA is TGCAGCGTTAGCCAAATGCGCAATGAGCAGTTCTTC. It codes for CSVSQMRNEQFF.

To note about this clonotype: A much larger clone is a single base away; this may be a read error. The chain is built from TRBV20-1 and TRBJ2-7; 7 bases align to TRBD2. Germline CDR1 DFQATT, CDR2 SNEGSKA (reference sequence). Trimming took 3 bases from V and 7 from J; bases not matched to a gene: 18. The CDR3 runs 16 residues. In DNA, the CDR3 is TGCAGTGCTAGTATGCCACTAGCGCATAAGGGAAATGAGCAGTACTTC. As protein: CSASMPLAHKGNEQYF.

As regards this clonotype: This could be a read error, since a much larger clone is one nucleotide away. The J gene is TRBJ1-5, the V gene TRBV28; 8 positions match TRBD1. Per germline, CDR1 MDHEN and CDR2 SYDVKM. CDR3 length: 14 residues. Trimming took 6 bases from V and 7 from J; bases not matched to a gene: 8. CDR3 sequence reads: CASRSTGECQPQHF. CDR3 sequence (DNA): TGTGCCAGCAGATCGACAGGGGAGTGCCAGCCCCAGCATTTT. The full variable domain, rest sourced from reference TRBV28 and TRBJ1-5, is DVKVTQSSRYLVKRTGEKVFLECVQDMDHENMFWYRQDPGLGLRLIYFSYDVKMKEKGDIPEGYSVSREKKERFSLILESASTNQTSMYLCASRSTGECQPQHFGDGTRLSIL.

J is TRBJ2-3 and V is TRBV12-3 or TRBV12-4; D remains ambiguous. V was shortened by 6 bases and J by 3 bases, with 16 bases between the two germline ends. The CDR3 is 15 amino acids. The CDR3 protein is CASSYQPKKTDTQYF. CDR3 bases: TGTGCCAGCAGCTACCAGCCTAAAAAAACAGATACGCAGTATTTT.

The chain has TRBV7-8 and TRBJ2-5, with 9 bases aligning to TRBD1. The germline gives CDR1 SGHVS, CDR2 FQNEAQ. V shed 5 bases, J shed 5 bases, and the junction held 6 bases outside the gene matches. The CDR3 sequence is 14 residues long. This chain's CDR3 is CASSQGTGRETQYF. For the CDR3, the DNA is TGTGCCAGCAGCCAAGGGACAGGGAGGGAGACCCAGTACTTC.

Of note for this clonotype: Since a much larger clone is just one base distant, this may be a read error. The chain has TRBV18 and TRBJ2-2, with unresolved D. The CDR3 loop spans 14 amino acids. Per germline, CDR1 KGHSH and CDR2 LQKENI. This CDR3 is CDSSPSDAPGELFF. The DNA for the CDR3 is TGTGACAGCTCACCATCGGACGCCCCCGGGGAGCTGTTTTTT.

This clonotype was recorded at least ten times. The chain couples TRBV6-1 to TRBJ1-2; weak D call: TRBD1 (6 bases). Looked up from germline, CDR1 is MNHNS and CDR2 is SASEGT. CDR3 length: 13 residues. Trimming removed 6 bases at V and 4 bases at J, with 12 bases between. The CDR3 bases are TGTGCCAGCAGCAACCGGGACATCTATGGCTACACCTTC. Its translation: CASSNRDIYGYTF.